This record looks at one TCR beta chain sequence and its context. Its cognate antigen is unknown. The junction had 2 bases not matched to a gene; V was cut back by 3 bases and J by 4 bases. Germline CDR1 is SGDLS and CDR2 is YYNGEE. This CDR3 contains 13 residues. In each case, RNA was isolated and then reverse transcribed into cDNA as the sequencing template. Here immunoSEQ multiplex PCR was the method, and the copy in TCRdb shows in-frame clones only, minus some. The repertoire holds 200,000 to 250,000 clones, with approximately 70% as singletons. Indicated treatment: oral pan-JAK inhibitor, 5-10 mg twice daily. The source of the sample is a study of CD8+ T cells in alopecia areata. Study information: Tofacitinib lasted 6 to 18 months, then 6 months off drug. Findings of the study overall: Many expanded lesional clones persisted during tofacitinib (in both scalp and blood). Compared with normal scalp, lesional scalp had higher clonality and more expanded CD8+ clones.

The sample in question was CD4+ T cells sorted from blood, obtained around week 44, from a patient treated with tofacitinib. V usage is TRBV9 and J usage is TRBJ1-2; 8 bases agree with TRBD1. The origin of this receptor is a human donor with alopecia areata. The CDR3 coding sequence is TGTGCCAGCAGCGCTGACAGGGGCTATGGCTACACCTTC. This gives the protein CASSADRGYGYTF.